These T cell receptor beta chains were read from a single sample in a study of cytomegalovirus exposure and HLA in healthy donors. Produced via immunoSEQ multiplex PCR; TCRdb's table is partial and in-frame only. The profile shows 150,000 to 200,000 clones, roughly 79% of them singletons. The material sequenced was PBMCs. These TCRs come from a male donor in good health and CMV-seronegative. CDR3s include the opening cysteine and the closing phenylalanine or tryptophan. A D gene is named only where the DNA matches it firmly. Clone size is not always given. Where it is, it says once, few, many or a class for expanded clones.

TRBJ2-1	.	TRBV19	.	TGTGCCAGTAGTATACATGTTGAGGTTTACAATGAGCAGTTCTTC	CASSIHVEVYNEQFF
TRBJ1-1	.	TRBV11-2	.	TGTGCCAGCGGACGTGACGGGGGGCTTGAAGCTTTCTTT	CASGRDGGLEAFF
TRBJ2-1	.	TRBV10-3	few	TGTGCCATCAGTGGCGTAGCGCCCTCCTACAATGAGCAGTTCTTC	CAISGVAPSYNEQFF
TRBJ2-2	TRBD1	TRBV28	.	TGTGCCAGCAGGCAATCCGGGACAGGGGCGACCGGGGAGCTGTTTTTT	CASRQSGTGATGELFF
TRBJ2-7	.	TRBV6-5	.	TGTGCCAGCAGTTTTAGCGGTACCTACGAGCAGTACTTC	CASSFSGTYEQYF
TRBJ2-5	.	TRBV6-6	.	TGTGCCAGCAAAGATGGGGGAGGAGAGACCCAGTACTTC	CASKDGGGETQYF
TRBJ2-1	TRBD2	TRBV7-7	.	TGTGCCAGCAGCTTAGATGCGGGGGGGCCCTCCAATGAGCAGTTCTTC	CASSLDAGGPSNEQFF
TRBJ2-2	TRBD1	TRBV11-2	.	TGTGCCAGCAGCCAACGGACAGGACGTAGATACACCGGGGAGCTGTTTTTT	CASSQRTGRRYTGELFF
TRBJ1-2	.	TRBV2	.	TGTGCCAGCAAGGTCGGGGGCTACACCTTC	CASKVGGYTF
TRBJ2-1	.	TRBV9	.	TGTGCCAGCAGCGTAGGTCTGAATGAGCAGTTCTTC	CASSVGLNEQFF
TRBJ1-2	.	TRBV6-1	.	TGTGCCAGCAGTGAAGGGTCGGTTTCCAACTATGGCTACACCTTC	CASSEGSVSNYGYTF
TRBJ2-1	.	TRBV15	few	TGTGCCACCAGCAGTGTGCCCGTAGCCGGAGGTGCTGGCAATGAGCAGTTCTTC	CATSSVPVAGGAGNEQFF
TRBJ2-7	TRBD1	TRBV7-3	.	TGTGCCAGCAGCTCGGGACAGGGCGACGAGCAGTACTTC	CASSSGQGDEQYF
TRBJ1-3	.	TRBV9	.	TGTGCCAGCAGCGTGGGGACATCCTCTGGAAACACCATATATTTT	CASSVGTSSGNTIYF
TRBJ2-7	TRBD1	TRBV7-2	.	TGTGCCAGCAGCTTGGGACAGGGACTCTACGAGCAGTACTTC	CASSLGQGLYEQYF
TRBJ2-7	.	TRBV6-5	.	TGTGCCAGCAGTCCTTCCTACGAGCAGTACTTC	CASSPSYEQYF
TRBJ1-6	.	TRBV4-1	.	TGCGCCAGCAGCCAAGCCGGAGGTACGTCTTCACCCCTCCACTTT	CASSQAGGTSSPLHF
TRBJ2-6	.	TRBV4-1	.	TGCGCCAGCAGCCAGGACTTTCCTGGGGCCAACGTCCTGACTTTC	CASSQDFPGANVLTF
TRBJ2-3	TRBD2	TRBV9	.	TGTGCCAACAGCGTAGAAGGGAGCGGGAGGCCAGGGGGATCCACAGATACGCAGTATTTT	CANSVEGSGRPGGSTDTQYF
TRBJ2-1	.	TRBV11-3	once	TGTGCCAGCAGCTTTTTTAACAATGAGCAGTTCTTC	CASSFFNNEQFF
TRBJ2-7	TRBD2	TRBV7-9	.	TGTGCCAGCAGCTTAGTCTCTAGCGGGACCTACGAGCAGTACTTC	CASSLVSSGTYEQYF
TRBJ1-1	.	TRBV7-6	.	TGTGCCAGCAGCTCTGCCCCGGACTCGAACACTGAAGCTTTCTTT	CASSSAPDSNTEAFF
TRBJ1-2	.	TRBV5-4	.	TGTGCCAGCAGCCGGGACACCTATGGCTACACCTTC	CASSRDTYGYTF
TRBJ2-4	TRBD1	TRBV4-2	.	TGTGCCAGCAGCGACGACAGGGGGAGCAACATTCAGTACTTC	CASSDDRGSNIQYF
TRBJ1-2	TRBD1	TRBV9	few	TGTGCCAGCAGCGCGCATAACAGGGACAGGAGACCCGGCTACACCTTC	CASSAHNRDRRPGYTF
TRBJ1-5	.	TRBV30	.	TGTGCCTGGGGACTTGGCAATCAGCCCCAGCATTTT	CAWGLGNQPQHF
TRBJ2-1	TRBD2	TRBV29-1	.	TGCAGCGTCCGATTAACTTTGGACGGGAGGGCCGGTGAGCAGTTCTTC	CSVRLTLDGRAGEQFF